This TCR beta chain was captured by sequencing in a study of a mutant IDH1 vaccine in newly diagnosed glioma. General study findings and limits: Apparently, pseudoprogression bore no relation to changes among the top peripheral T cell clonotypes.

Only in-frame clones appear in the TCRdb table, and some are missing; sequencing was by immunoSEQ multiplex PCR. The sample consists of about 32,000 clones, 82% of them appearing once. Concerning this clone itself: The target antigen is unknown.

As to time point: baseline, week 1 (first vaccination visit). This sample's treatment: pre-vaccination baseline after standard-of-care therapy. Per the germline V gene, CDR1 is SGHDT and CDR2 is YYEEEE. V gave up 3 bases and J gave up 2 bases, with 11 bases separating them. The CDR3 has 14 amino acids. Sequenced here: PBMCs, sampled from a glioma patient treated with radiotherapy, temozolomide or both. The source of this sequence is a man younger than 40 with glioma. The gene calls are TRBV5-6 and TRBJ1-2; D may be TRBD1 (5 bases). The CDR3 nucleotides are TGTGCCAGCAGCTCTGTTACAGGAAACTATGGCTACACCTTC. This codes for CASSSVTGNYGYTF.